This TCR beta chain was found in a study of T cells in Graves' hyperthyroidism and ophthalmopathy. After removal of 5 bases from V and 4 bases from J, the junction contained 6 bases not matched to a gene. The germline V gene has CDR1 PRHDT and CDR2 FYEKMQ (reference sequence). The CDR3 length is 14 residues. RNA transcripts were the template for amplifying TCR beta CDR3 regions. TCR CDR3 underwent first-round RT-PCR with the HTBI primer set. TCRdb re-called the multiplex PCR reads through MiXCR, storing one row per CDR3 protein. The sample lists about 620,000 distinct CDR3 sequences, around 15% occurring once.

This clonotype originated in a woman in her 30s with Graves' hyperthyroidism. This chain connects TRBV13 to TRBJ1-2; 8 nucleotides match TRBD1. Sequences were obtained from blood. The CDR3 DNA sequence: TGTGCCAGCAGCCCGAGAGGACAGGGCTATGGCTACACCTTC. Its translation: CASSPRGQGYGYTF.